The source of this TCR beta chain is a study of memory CD4+ T cells and cytomegalovirus serostatus. On the study more broadly: Of the healthy Belgian adults, 9 were CMV seropositive and 20 to 30 seronegative. Points from the study as a whole: CMV serostatus prediction reached median AUC approximately 0.95, or 0.91 with US-trained model. Each of 67 CMV-associated TCRbeta sequences occurred in one to five individuals.

Turning to this clone: Its target is unknown.

Germline V gives CDR1 ENHRY, CDR2 SYGVKD. This CDR3 region has 13 residues. With 7 bases clipped from V and 5 bases from J, the junction kept 7 bases outside the gene matches. Method: immunoSEQ multiplex PCR; TCRdb's copy keeps in-frame clones and lacks some. The sample consists of 85,000 to 100,000 clones, about 80% of them appearing once. Single viable CD3+CD4+CD8-CD45RO+ cells were sorted as the memory CD4+ T cells. CMV serostatus came from serum IgG against pp150, pp28, p38, p52. The sequencing sample was made of memory CD4+ T cells from blood. This sequence was found in an adult in good health and CMV-seropositive. The chain has TRBV10-3 and TRBJ1-1; 7 bases map to TRBD1. CDR3 sequence (DNA): TGTGCCATCAAAGGGGCAGGGGGGACTGAAGCTTTCTTT. As protein: CAIKGAGGTEAFF.